Shown below are 27 T cell receptor beta chains from a single sample sequenced in a study of beta chain features in type 1 diabetes. Expressed TCRB transcripts got sequenced, as all isolated RNA was reverse transcribed. TCRdb keeps only in-frame clones here, not all; method: immunoSEQ multiplex PCR. The table shows just over 450,000 clones, with approximately 28% occurring only once. The sequenced sample was naive CD4+ T cells from blood. The receptor source for this set is a man between 18 and 35 years old in good health.

The gene calls are TRBV5-1 and TRBJ2-5; D possibly corresponds to TRBD2 (6 bases). V lost 4 bases and J 2 bases, leaving 15 bases between the germline ends. Germline values: CDR1 SGHRS, CDR2 YFSETQ. The length of the CDR3 is 15 residues. The CDR3 DNA reads as TGCGCCAGCAGCCCCGGGAGCCAGTTTCAAGAGACCCAGTACTTC. Protein product: CASSPGSQFQETQYF.

As regards this clone: The sample has other DNA sequences that encode this CDR3 too. V usage is TRBV28 and J usage is TRBJ2-7; the match to TRBD2 covers 9 bases. In germline, CDR1 is MDHEN, CDR2 SYDVKM. Trimming at V came to 2 bases and at J to 1 base, leaving 0 bases not matched to a gene. The CDR3 has 14 amino acids. The CDR3 is CASSLLAGSYEQYF. The CDR3 nucleotides are TGTGCCAGCAGTTTACTAGCGGGATCCTACGAGCAGTACTTC.

CDR3 sequence: CASSIRTAISHTQYF. The CDR3 DNA reads as TGTGCCAGTAGTATAAGGACAGCGATATCACATACGCAGTATTTT. The V gene is TRBV19, the J gene TRBJ2-3; possible D gene TRBD1, 6 bases. V was trimmed by 2 bases and J by 7 bases, leaving 16 bases between them. The germline CDR1 and CDR2 sequences are LNHDA and SQIVND (reference sequence). The CDR3 totals 15 residues.

This chain joins TRBV18 and TRBJ2-5; D remains unclear. Trimming cost V 2 bases and J 3 bases, with 4 bases left between them. The V gene's germline CDR1 is KGHSH and CDR2 LQKENI. CDR3 length: 12 residues. CDR3: CASSPTKETQYF. CDR3 sequence (DNA): TGTGCCAGCTCACCAACAAAAGAGACCCAGTACTTC.

Only a few counts were recorded for this clone. This chain connects TRBV4-3 to TRBJ2-1, with 8 bases fitting TRBD2. Germline CDR1 reads LGHNA; CDR2 reads YSLEER. This CDR3 is 17 amino acids long. V lost 4 bases, J lost 5 bases, and 13 bases stayed unmatched. For the CDR3, the DNA is TGCGCCAGCAGCCGCGACGGGAGGGTTATCTGGGACAATGAGCAGTTCTTC. This sequence encodes CASSRDGRVIWDNEQFF.

In its sample, this clone was seen a few times. This chain joins TRBV25-1 and TRBJ2-7, with 10 bases lining up with TRBD2. This CDR3 comprises 15 residues. Germline CDR1 MGHDK, CDR2 SYGVNS. V lost 4 bases and J lost 4; bases outside the gene matches: 7. In DNA form, the CDR3 reads TGTGCCAGCAGTGCCCCCGGGACTAGCGTTTACGAGCAGTACTTC. Its translation is CASSAPGTSVYEQYF.

The chain couples TRBV6-5 to TRBJ2-3; D gene uncertain. Germline V CDR1 and CDR2: MNHEY, SVGAGI. The CDR3 extends over 13 amino acids. Trimming took 7 bases from V and 0 from J, leaving 8 bases between them. The CDR3 DNA reads as TGTGCCAGCAAAAGCATCAGCACAGATACGCAGTATTTT. It yields the protein CASKSISTDTQYF.

V gene TRBV28 combines with J gene TRBJ1-5; 7 bases fit TRBD1. CDR3 length equals 13 residues. Germline V CDR1 and CDR2: MDHEN, SYDVKM. J lost 11 bases, V lost 7 bases, and 11 bases had no gene match. CDR3 residues: CASKGTAFGAQHF. CDR3 bases: TGTGCCAGCAAAGGGACAGCTTTCGGGGCCCAGCATTTT.

This clone showed up just a few times. The chain combines TRBV29-1 with TRBJ1-2; 7 bases map to TRBD1. V was clipped by 4 bases and J by 8 bases; unmatched bases: 1. Germline CDR1 SQVTM, CDR2 ANQGSEA. This CDR3 has 10 residues. Written as DNA, the CDR3 is TGCAGCGTTGCGACAGGGGGCTACACCTTC. Translated: CSVATGGYTF.

This chain connects TRBV7-3 to TRBJ2-2, with 8 bases fitting TRBD1. The trim removed 5 bases at V and 5 bases at J, leaving 4 bases unmatched. This CDR3 contains 14 residues. Germline V lookup: CDR1 SGHTA, CDR2 FQGTGA. Here the CDR3 DNA reads TGTGCCAGCAGCAGGGACAGGCAAACCGGGGAGCTGTTTTTT. It encodes CASSRDRQTGELFF. The variable domain in full, with the rest retrieved from reference TRBV7-3 and TRBJ2-2, is GAGVSQTPSNKVTEKGKYVELRCDPISGHTALYWYRQSLGQGPEFLIYFQGTGAADDSGLPNDRFFAVRPEGSVSTLKIQRTERGDSAVYLCASSRDRQTGELFFGEGSRLTVL.

The chain joins TRBV7-2 to TRBJ2-1; D is uncertain. CDR1 is SGHTA and CDR2 is FQGNSA in the germline V gene. This CDR3 region has 12 residues. The V end was cut by 2 bases, the J end by 9 bases, with 8 bases between. The CDR3 sequence is CASSLYLGEQFF. Here the CDR3 DNA reads TGTGCCAGCAGCTTATATCTGGGTGAGCAGTTCTTC.

The chain recombines TRBV9 with TRBJ1-3; the match to TRBD1 covers 11 bases. CDR1 is SGDLS, CDR2 YYNGEE, per germline. V lost 4 bases and J lost 2; bases outside the gene matches: 5. The CDR3 loop spans 16 amino acids. CDR3 sequence reads: CASSPSGQGAGNTIYF. The CDR3 DNA sequence: TGTGCCAGCAGCCCCTCGGGACAGGGGGCTGGAAACACCATATATTTT.

This clone occurred a few times. The chain recombines TRBV18 with TRBJ2-3; TRBD2 aligns across 8 bases. Germline V gives CDR1 KGHSH, CDR2 LQKENI. CDR3 size: 16 residues. The junction had 5 bases not matched to a gene; V was cut back by 0 bases and J by 3 bases. CDR3 in amino acids: CASSPPSGSQTDTQYF. CDR3 bases: TGTGCCAGCTCACCACCGAGCGGGAGTCAGACAGATACGCAGTATTTT. The whole variable domain, filled in from reference TRBV18 and TRBJ2-3, reads NAGVMQNPRHLVRRRGQEARLRCSPMKGHSHVYWYRQLPEEGLKFMVYLQKENIIDESGMPKERFSAEFPKEGPSILRIQQVVRGDSAAYFCASSPPSGSQTDTQYFGPGTRLTVL.

This rearrangement joins TRBV21-1 to TRBJ2-1; the table's D call, TRBD2, has no DNA check behind it. TRBV21-1 is noted as a pseudogene. The CDR3 is 14 residues long. The CDR3 DNA sequence: TGTGCCTCAGGCGACTATTATTCCTACAATGAGCAGTTCTTC. This translates into CASGDYYSYNEQFF.

This clone was detected only a few times. This sequence joins TRBV30 and TRBJ1-1, with TRBD1 as a possible D gene (5 bases). The CDR3 length is 11 residues. In germline, CDR1 is GTSNPN, CDR2 SVGIG (reference sequence). V dropped 4 bases and J dropped 8 bases, with 11 bases sitting between them. The CDR3, as DNA: TGTGCCTGGATGGTAAAGGGGGAAGCTTTCTTT. It is translated as CAWMVKGEAFF.

CDR3 nucleotide sequence: TGTGCCAGCGGGCGGGCAGATACGCAGTATTTT. Translated, it gives CASGRADTQYF. The V call is TRBV11-1, the J call TRBJ2-3; maybe TRBD2 (5 bases). The CDR3 runs 11 residues. Germline V CDR1 and CDR2: SGHAT, FQDESV (reference sequence). The germline V and J ends were trimmed by 8 bases and 4 bases, with 7 bases remaining between them.

The chain joins TRBV6-6 to TRBJ2-1; D perhaps matches TRBD2 (5 bases). This CDR3 has 14 residues. Germline assignment: CDR1 MNHNY and CDR2 SVGAGI (reference sequence). Trimming removed 0 bases at V and 8 bases at J, with 11 bases between. DNA of the CDR3: TGTGCCAGCAGTTACTCGATCCTGGAGGATGAGCAGTTCTTC. Translated: CASSYSILEDEQFF.

This rearrangement joins TRBV10-3 to TRBJ1-3, with 8 bases fitting TRBD1. The CDR3 has 15 residues. Germline V CDR1 and CDR2: ENHRY, SYGVKD. Trimming at V came to 11 bases and at J to 3 bases, leaving 12 bases not matched to a gene. CDR3 region: CASRGQGGFGNTIYF. CDR3 in DNA: TGTGCCTCCCGAGGACAGGGAGGATTTGGAAACACCATATATTTT.

J is TRBJ2-7 and V is TRBV30; D unresolved. The CDR3 spans 12 residues. Looked up from germline, CDR1 is GTSNPN and CDR2 is SVGIG (reference sequence). V dropped 2 bases and J dropped 6 bases, with 11 bases sitting between them. CDR3 in DNA: TGTGCCTGGAGTAATAGAGCTTCCGAGCAGTACTTC. It codes for CAWSNRASEQYF.

The rearrangement links TRBV9 to TRBJ2-5; 12 bases match TRBD2. The CDR3 contains 17 residues. V trimming: 0 bases; J trimming: 4 bases; junction bases outside the gene matches: 7. Looked up from germline, CDR1 is SGDLS and CDR2 is YYNGEE. The DNA of the CDR3 is TGTGCCAGCAGCGTAGGGACTAGCGGGATGGGCAGAGAGACCCAGTACTTC. Translating gives CASSVGTSGMGRETQYF.

The chain combines TRBV7-9 with TRBJ1-2; D might be TRBD1 (6 bases). V lost 5 bases and J lost 6, with 22 bases in between. From germline, CDR1 is SEHNR and CDR2 FQNEAQ (reference sequence). This CDR3 region has 16 residues. The CDR3 DNA reads as TGTGCCAGCAGCCCCCCCTCATCCGCAGGGGCGGATGGCTACACCTTC. It encodes CASSPPSSAGADGYTF.

This clone has a handful of counts. The rearrangement joins TRBV28 to TRBJ2-5; TRBD2 matches at 8 bases. The CDR3 loop spans 15 amino acids. V lost 3 bases and J lost 2; bases outside the gene matches: 5. CDR1 and CDR2 (germline): MDHEN, SYDVKM. The CDR3 DNA reads as TGTGCCAGCAGTTTTCTGGCGGGAGGTCAAGAGACCCAGTACTTC. It specifies CASSFLAGGQETQYF.

The gene calls are TRBV30 and TRBJ2-3; 8 nucleotides line up with TRBD1. The CDR3 is 14 residues long. Germline V gene lookup returns CDR1 GTSNPN and CDR2 SVGIG (reference sequence). J lost 3 bases, V lost 4 bases, and 6 bases had no gene match. The CDR3 nucleotides are TGTGCCTGGACGAGACAGGGGAGGACAGATACGCAGTATTTT. Translating it yields CAWTRQGRTDTQYF.

There are a few counts of this clone. The chain couples TRBV7-9 to TRBJ2-3, with 7 bases identical to TRBD2. This CDR3 spans 14 amino acids. V lost 5 bases, J lost 0 bases, and 2 bases stayed unmatched. The V gene's germline CDR1 is SEHNR and CDR2 FQNEAQ (reference sequence). The CDR3 bases are TGTGCCAGCAGCCGACTAGCTAGCACAGATACGCAGTATTTT. Its protein product is CASSRLASTDTQYF.

The rearrangement links TRBV5-6 to TRBJ2-3; D remains ambiguous. The germline V gene encodes CDR1 SGHDT and CDR2 YYEEEE. The CDR3 spans 12 residues. Trimming stripped 4 bases from V and 6 bases from J, with 9 bases between. The CDR3 nucleotides read TGTGCCAGCAGCCCCAGGCTGGATACGCAGTATTTT. It codes for CASSPRLDTQYF.

The chain recombines TRBV28 with TRBJ2-7, with D perhaps matching TRBD1 (6 bases). This CDR3 has 13 residues. The V end lost 6 bases, the J end lost 2 bases, and 11 bases lay between the germline ends. Germline assignment: CDR1 MDHEN and CDR2 SYDVKM. Written as DNA, the CDR3 is TGTGCCAGCAGACCCCAGGGGACCTACGAGCAGTACTTC. Protein: CASRPQGTYEQYF. Supplemented by reference TRBV28 and TRBJ2-7, the full variable domain reads DVKVTQSSRYLVKRTGEKVFLECVQDMDHENMFWYRQDPGLGLRLIYFSYDVKMKEKGDIPEGYSVSREKKERFSLILESASTNQTSMYLCASRPQGTYEQYFGPGTRLTVT.

This chain uses TRBV11-3 with TRBJ2-3; D gene unclear. The V end lost 4 bases, the J end lost 3 bases, and 11 bases lay between the germline ends. The CDR3 extends over 14 amino acids. Germline assignment: CDR1 SGHNT and CDR2 YENEEA. The CDR3 is CASSYAWGTDTQYF. In DNA form, the CDR3 reads TGTGCCAGCAGCTATGCATGGGGAACAGATACGCAGTATTTT.